A single sample gave rise to the 10 T cell receptor beta chains below, sequenced in a study of control samples from healthy donors and cancer patients. Profiled with immunoSEQ multiplex PCR; TCRdb holds only in-frame clones, not every one. This table has about 110,000 clones, around nine tenths appearing once. The sequenced material came from blood. The receptor source for this set is a human donor in good health. The donor label of this sample is uncertain.

The rearrangement links TRBV5-1 to TRBJ2-2; 8 bases are a match to TRBD2. This CDR3 is 15 amino acids long. The V segment lost 4 bases and the J segment 6 bases; nucleotides outside the gene matches: 8. CDR1 and CDR2 (germline): SGHRS, YFSETQ. Here the CDR3 DNA reads TGCGCCAGCAGCGTCCCGGGGGGGGCCGCCGGGGAGCTGTTTTTT. Its protein product is CASSVPGGAAGELFF.

The chain combines TRBV19 with TRBJ1-1; D is perhaps TRBD1 (6 bases). Trimming removed 6 bases from V and 11 bases from J, with 16 bases in between. The CDR3 spans 12 residues. Germline lookup yields CDR1 LNHDA and CDR2 SQIVND (reference sequence). The CDR3 DNA reads TGTGCCAGTAGCCAGGGGAGACTCGGGGCTTTCTTT. Amino acid sequence: CASSQGRLGAFF.

The V and J genes are TRBV20-1 and TRBJ2-1; TRBD1 or TRBD2 may be the D gene (7 bases each). Germline V lookup: CDR1 DFQATT, CDR2 SNEGSKA (reference sequence). This CDR3 is 15 amino acids long. Trimming took off 3 bases at V and 8 bases at J, with 20 bases between the two ends. The CDR3 DNA sequence: TGCAGTGCTAGTCAGGGGGGGGCCTTGTCCGATGAGCAGTTCTTC. As protein: CSASQGGALSDEQFF.

The chain employs TRBV5-8 and TRBJ2-1, with 9 bases lining up with TRBD1. Trimming took 1 base from V and 6 from J; bases not matched to a gene: 11. The CDR3 runs to 17 residues. CDR1 is SGHTS, CDR2 YDEGEE, per germline. The CDR3 DNA reads as TGTGCCAGCAGCTTGTATACCGGGACAGGGAATGTCAATGAGCAGTTCTTC. This encodes CASSLYTGTGNVNEQFF.

V and J are TRBV11-2 and TRBJ1-2; D gene uncertain. The ends were cut back, 0 bases at V and 4 bases at J, with 6 bases in the middle. The CDR3 is made up of 13 amino acids. The germline V gene encodes CDR1 SGHAT and CDR2 FQNNGV. The CDR3 coding sequence is TGTGCCAGCAGCTTAGATACAGTCTATGGCTACACCTTC. This gives the protein CASSLDTVYGYTF.

The chain joins TRBV15 to TRBJ1-3, with 7 bases identical to TRBD1. The V gene end was trimmed by 0 bases and the J gene end by 4 bases; junction bases not matched to a gene: 6. The V gene's germline CDR1 is LNHNV and CDR2 YYDKDF (reference sequence). The CDR3 spans 16 residues. The CDR3 DNA sequence: TGTGCCACCAGCAGAGATCGAACAGGGGCGGGAAACACCATATATTTT. It encodes CATSRDRTGAGNTIYF.

The chain is built from TRBV5-6 and TRBJ1-1; D gene ambiguous. Germline CDR1 SGHDT, CDR2 YYEEEE. This CDR3 region has 11 residues. V was shortened by 1 base and J by 5 bases, with 3 bases between the two germline ends. The CDR3 is CASSLRTEAFF. CDR3 nucleotide sequence: TGTGCCAGCAGCTTGAGGACTGAAGCTTTCTTT.

The chain joins TRBV24-1 to TRBJ1-5, with 7 bases lining up with TRBD1. CDR3 length: 15 amino acids. The trim removed 4 bases at V and 6 bases at J, leaving 8 bases unmatched. CDR1 KGHDR and CDR2 SFDVKD come from the germline V gene. The CDR3 loop reads CATSDRTGGPQPQHF. The CDR3 DNA follows: TGTGCCACCAGTGACCGGACAGGCGGACCTCAGCCCCAGCATTTT.

V usage is TRBV19 and J usage is TRBJ1-5; D not certain. The CDR3 consists of 14 residues. CDR1 is LNHDA and CDR2 is SQIVND in the germline V gene (reference sequence). Deletions cut 5 bases from V and 0 bases from J, with 8 bases between. The CDR3 loop reads CASSGQNSNQPQHF. CDR3 nucleotides: TGTGCCAGTAGTGGGCAGAATAGCAATCAGCCCCAGCATTTT. The full variable domain, with the rest looked up from reference TRBV19 and TRBJ1-5, is DGGITQSPKYLFRKEGQNVTLSCEQNLNHDAMYWYRQDPGQGLRLIYYSQIVNDFQKGDIAEGYSVSREKKESFPLTVTSAQKNPTAFYLCASSGQNSNQPQHFGDGTRLSIL.

This chain links TRBV2 with TRBJ1-1; TRBD1 agrees at 9 bases. The CDR3 contains 14 residues. Germline V CDR1 and CDR2: SNHLY, FYNNEI. V lost 6 bases to trimming and J lost 5 bases; unmatched junction nucleotides: 7. CDR3 nucleotides: TGTGCCAGCAGGGGGACAGGGCAGGGGACTGAAGCTTTCTTT. The encoded protein is CASRGTGQGTEAFF.